This T cell receptor (beta chain) was obtained from a study of Ad26.COV2.S vaccination and SARS-CoV-2 variants (TCRdb year 2021). Study-wide context: Vaccine-arm donors came from COV1001, a multicentre, randomized, double-blind, placebo-controlled phase I-IIa trial of Ad26.COV2.S in healthy adults. Ad26.COV2.S was given intramuscularly at 5x10^10 or 1x10^11 viral particles, as a single shot or as two shots 56 days apart. A total of 32 samples were included in the TCR-sequenced set, comprising around 19 Ad26.COV2.S vaccine recipients, 5 placebo recipients and 8 SARS-CoV-2 convalescent individuals. Trial participants were randomized into five groups of five: low-dose or high-dose Ad26.COV2.S given once or twice, or placebo on both occasions. Throughout the experiments and outcome assessment, investigators stayed blinded to trial group allocation. TCRbeta repertoire sequencing was used to assess the specificity and breadth of SARS-CoV-2-reactive T cell receptors after Ad26.COV2.S vaccination. What the authors observed across the whole study: Compared with placebo recipients, Ad26.COV2.S recipients showed higher spike-specific TCR breadth (P = 0.0014). Comparing responses between vaccine doses or regimens was not something the study was powered to do. Substantial breadth of spike-specific CD8+ and CD4+ T cell responses was reported after vaccination. Non-spike TCR breadth was comparable between vaccine and placebo recipients, consistent with the vaccine containing only spike. According to the authors, total T cell responses may have been underestimated by the TCR breadth and depth analyses.

What this sample's treatment or condition label stands for: over 15 received Ad26.COV2.S at low or high dose, single or two shots; five or six received placebo; per-sample allocation not given. Repertoires of vaccine and placebo recipients were sequenced from samples collected on day 63 after the first injection. Between 29 July and 7 August 2020, Cohort 1b enrolled about 27 adults aged 18-55 years at one site in Boston, USA. As a vaccine, Ad26.COV2.S was a replication-incompetent adenovirus type 26 vector that expressed a prefusion-stabilized SARS-CoV-2 spike protein derived from the original Wuhan strain. The immunoSEQ Assay was the method used to sequence TCRbeta CDR3 regions. After extraction, genomic DNA underwent amplification by bias-controlled multiplex PCR, followed by high-throughput sequencing. Under the source paper's analysis protocol: To quantify the absolute abundance of every unique TCRbeta CDR3 region, sequences were collapsed and filtered. T cell fraction was estimated by normalizing TCRbeta template counts to usable DNA, which was measured by amplifying reference genes present in all nucleated cells. Repertoire TCRs were annotated as SARS-CoV-2-specific by exact matching of V gene, CDR3 amino acid sequence and J gene to a known reactive TCR set. The reference SARS-CoV-2 TCR set came from MIRA and was filtered for enrichment in COVID-19-positive ImmuneCODE repertoires, removing public or cross-reactive TCRs. Drawing on the MIRA antigens, annotated TCRs were analysed further at the level of specific ORF or position within ORF. Breadth was defined as annotated unique rearrangements over total unique productive rearrangements; depth was the summed frequency of those rearrangements. TCR breadth was compared between groups using two-sided Wilcoxon rank-sum tests. As stored in TCRdb, this immuneACCESS dataset retains in-frame rearrangements with V and J assigned. A fraction of the clones does not appear; measured against another copy, unresolved V genes explain less than half of the discrepancy, and the remainder lacks a known reason. That table furnishes V, J and clone size, whereas the DNA furnished D and trimming. For this sample there are 300,000 to 350,000 clones; around 88% appear just once. Jointly, the top ten make up about 10% of the sample.

A note on this clone: This receptor's antigen is unknown. Per-base quality was not reported, and no clone a single base away is much larger than it.

Deletion took 1 base off V and 8 bases off J, with a span of 9 bases between the germline ends. The germline V gene (reference sequence) gives CDR1 as SEHNR and CDR2 as FQNEAQ. Including cysteine and phenylalanine, the CDR3 has 13 amino acids. CDR3 DNA is the only sequence kept; it has 39 bases, read in frame from the first base. This chain is built from TRBV7-9 and TRBJ2-1; TRBD2 might be the D gene, on 6 matching bases. This clonotype was sampled from a person aged 18-60 years who received the Ad26.COV2.S COVID-19 vaccine or a placebo. Sequences were derived from peripheral blood, sampled in a trial of Ad26.COV2.S vaccine versus placebo. For the CDR3, the sequence is CASSLGSSDEQFF. The DNA sequence follows: TGTGCCAGCAGCTTAGGGTCTAGCGATGAGCAGTTCTTC.